The 28 T cell receptor beta chains listed next were all sequenced from one sample in a study of cytomegalovirus exposure and HLA in healthy donors. Researchers ran the PCR with 60 Vbeta and 13 Jbeta primers. Assay: immunoSEQ multiplex PCR; the TCRdb copy retains only in-frame clones and omits some. Altogether roughly 150,000 clones are present, 70% to 90% being singletons, with the ten largest covering over 2.5%. Sequencing input: PBMCs. Receptors were obtained from a man aged 25 to 40 in good health and CMV-seropositive.

V and J are TRBV2 and TRBJ1-5; 8 bases fit TRBD1. The ends lost 8 bases at V and 4 bases at J; junction bases unmatched: 10. The V gene's germline CDR1 is SNHLY and CDR2 FYNNEI. The CDR3 has 15 residues. The CDR3 nucleotides are TGTGCCAGCGCCGAATGGACAGGGCTTAATCAGCCCCAGCATTTT. Protein sequence: CASAEWTGLNQPQHF.

The J gene is TRBJ2-2, the V gene TRBV7-8; TRBD1 might be the D (6 bases). Trimming cost V 7 bases and J 7 bases, with 13 bases left between them. This CDR3 comprises 13 residues. Per the germline V gene, CDR1 is SGHVS and CDR2 is FQNEAQ. The chain's CDR3 is CASKVRGDGELFF. Here the CDR3 DNA reads TGTGCCAGCAAGGTCAGGGGCGACGGGGAGCTGTTTTTT.

The J gene is TRBJ1-5, the V gene TRBV4-3; D ambiguous. CDR1 and CDR2 (germline): LGHNA, YSLEER. The CDR3 consists of 13 residues. The ends were cut back, 3 bases at V and 6 bases at J, with 9 bases in the middle. The CDR3 bases are TGCGCCAGCAGCCATGATCTAATTCAGCCCCAGCATTTT. Amino acids: CASSHDLIQPQHF.

This chain uses TRBV5-1 with TRBJ1-1; D gene uncertain. This CDR3 has 13 amino acids. Germline CDR1 and CDR2: SGHRS and YFSETQ. V gave up 2 bases and J gave up 2 bases, with 7 bases separating them. CDR3 nucleotides: TGCGCCAGCAGCTTTTCTTCCAACACTGAAGCTTTCTTT. It yields the protein CASSFSSNTEAFF.

The chain links TRBV7-3 to TRBJ2-1, with a tentative D call TRBD1 (5 bases). The V end was cut by 0 bases, the J end by 10 bases, with 10 bases between. CDR3 length: 13 amino acids. Germline CDR1 SGHTA, CDR2 FQGTGA. The CDR3 sequence: CASSLTQGYEQFF. The CDR3 coding sequence is TGTGCCAGCAGCTTAACCCAGGGCTACGAGCAGTTCTTC.

This chain uses TRBV6-5 with TRBJ2-7; 7 nucleotides line up with TRBD1. CDR1 and CDR2 (germline): MNHEY, SVGAGI. The CDR3 has 14 residues. V was clipped by 11 bases and J by 7 bases; unmatched bases: 17. The CDR3 loop reads CAGTVGQLLWEQYV. The CDR3 coding sequence is TGTGCCGGCACCGTGGGACAGCTCCTCTGGGAGCAGTACGTC.

The CDR3 region has the DNA TGTGCCTGGATGGGGACAGGGGATGAAAAACTGTTTTTT. Translated: CAWMGTGDEKLFF. The rearrangement links TRBV30 to TRBJ1-4; TRBD1 agrees at 10 bases. Germline V lookup: CDR1 GTSNPN, CDR2 SVGIG (reference sequence). The V and J ends lost 4 bases and 6 bases, in that order; junction bases with no gene match: 2. The CDR3 extends over 13 amino acids. The whole variable domain, filled in from reference TRBV30 and TRBJ1-4, reads SQTIHQWPATLVQPVGSPLSLECTVEGTSNPNLYWYRQAAGRGLQLLFYSVGIGQISSEVPQNLSASRPQDRQFILSSKKLLLSDSGFYLCAWMGTGDEKLFFGSGTQLSVL.

This clone has just one count. The J gene is TRBJ2-1, the V gene TRBV27, with 8 bases that match TRBD2. The J segment lost 6 bases and the V segment lost 1 base, leaving 5 bases of the junction unmatched. The CDR3 covers 15 residues. The germline V gene encodes CDR1 MNHEY and CDR2 SMNVEV (reference sequence). DNA of the CDR3: TGTGCCAGCAGTTTATTGGGTCTAGCGGGCAATGAGCAGTTCTTC. Its protein is CASSLLGLAGNEQFF.

This chain links TRBV6-5 with TRBJ2-2; possible D gene TRBD1, 7 bases. CDR1 MNHEY and CDR2 SVGAGI come from the germline V gene. The CDR3 totals 12 residues. V lost 6 bases, J lost 6 bases, and 8 bases lay in between. CDR3 loop: CASSRGAGELFF. The DNA for the CDR3 is TGTGCCAGCAGCAGGGGGGCCGGGGAGCTGTTTTTT.

V and J are TRBV7-3 and TRBJ2-1, with 10 positions matching TRBD2. CDR1 is SGHTA, CDR2 FQGTGA, per germline. The CDR3 runs to 15 residues. Germline trimming cut 4 bases from V and 3 bases from J; bases unmatched to any gene: 3. The CDR3 region has the DNA TGTGCCAGCAGCTCTAGACTAGCGGGCTACAATGAGCAGTTCTTC. It yields the protein CASSSRLAGYNEQFF.

This rearrangement joins TRBV29-1 to TRBJ2-7; 8 positions agree with TRBD1. The CDR3 is 12 amino acids. The V and J ends lost 6 bases and 2 bases, in that order; junction bases with no gene match: 3. Germline CDR1 SQVTM, CDR2 ANQGSEA. In DNA form, the CDR3 reads TGCAGCGTAGGGACAGGTACCTACGAGCAGTACTTC. This encodes CSVGTGTYEQYF.

This rearrangement joins TRBV5-1 to TRBJ2-1; 10 nucleotides agree with TRBD2. The CDR3 is made up of 14 amino acids. Per germline, CDR1 SGHRS and CDR2 YFSETQ. V lost 7 bases, J lost 7 bases, and 8 bases stayed unmatched. In nucleotides, the CDR3 is TGCGCCAGCCGAAGGGGACTAGCGACAAATGAGCAGTTCTTC. Translated, it gives CASRRGLATNEQFF.

The chain has TRBV19 and TRBJ2-1; 8 nucleotides match TRBD2. The length of the CDR3 is 16 residues. Germline loops: CDR1 LNHDA, CDR2 SQIVND (reference sequence). Trimming at V came to 9 bases and at J to 3 bases, leaving 13 bases not matched to a gene. The DNA for the CDR3 is TGTGCCAGCCAGGCGGGGAGCGGGAGCTTCTACAATGAGCAGTTCTTC. Translation: CASQAGSGSFYNEQFF.

The gene calls are TRBV18 and TRBJ1-1, with 9 nucleotides matching TRBD1. The CDR3 sequence is 14 residues long. J gave up 7 bases and V 3 bases, and 6 bases lay outside the gene matches. Germline assignment: CDR1 KGHSH and CDR2 LQKENI. DNA for the CDR3: TGTGCCAGCTCACCTACAACAGGGGGCGATGAAGCTTTCTTT. This encodes CASSPTTGGDEAFF. Full variable domain (missing parts from reference TRBV18 and TRBJ1-1): NAGVMQNPRHLVRRRGQEARLRCSPMKGHSHVYWYRQLPEEGLKFMVYLQKENIIDESGMPKERFSAEFPKEGPSILRIQQVVRGDSAAYFCASSPTTGGDEAFFGQGTRLTVV.

This chain connects TRBV19 to TRBJ1-1, with D unclear. Germline-derived CDR1 and CDR2 are LNHDA and SQIVND (reference sequence). V was shortened by 4 bases and J by 4 bases, with 13 bases between the two germline ends. This CDR3 region has 14 residues. The chain's CDR3 is CASSNLKRSTEAFF. The CDR3, as DNA: TGTGCCAGTAGTAACCTAAAGAGAAGCACTGAAGCTTTCTTT.

The rearrangement links TRBV7-9 to TRBJ2-1; 7 nucleotides agree with TRBD2. The trim removed 4 bases at V and 0 bases at J, leaving 12 bases unmatched. The length of the CDR3 is 18 residues. Germline V gene lookup returns CDR1 SEHNR and CDR2 FQNEAQ (reference sequence). In DNA form, the CDR3 reads TGTGCCAGCAGCTACCGGGACTATCGAACGAGCTCCTACAATGAGCAGTTCTTC. Its translation: CASSYRDYRTSSYNEQFF.

This chain joins TRBV10-2 and TRBJ1-5, with D perhaps matching TRBD1 (6 bases). V was cut by 6 bases and J by 2 bases, with 11 bases left in between. Germline V gene data show CDR1 as WSHSY and CDR2 as SAAADI. The CDR3 sequence is 14 residues long. CDR3 sequence reads: CASRATGRNQPQHF. CDR3 coding DNA: TGCGCCAGCAGGGCTACAGGGCGCAATCAGCCCCAGCATTTT.

The chain links TRBV5-4 to TRBJ2-1; 10 bases match TRBD2. The CDR3 totals 13 residues. The ends lost 4 bases at V and 9 bases at J; junction bases unmatched: 4. The germline gives CDR1 SGHNT, CDR2 YYREEE (reference sequence). The CDR3 loop is CASSAPSGSEQFF. In DNA, the CDR3 is TGTGCCAGCAGCGCCCCTAGCGGGAGTGAGCAGTTCTTC.

This clone was recorded only once. The chain employs TRBV7-9 and TRBJ1-2; possibly TRBD1 for D (5 bases). Per the germline V gene, CDR1 is SEHNR and CDR2 is FQNEAQ (reference sequence). V lost 1 base and J 6 bases, leaving 9 bases between the germline ends. The CDR3 runs 13 residues. This CDR3 is CASSLGQGDGYTF. The CDR3 DNA reads TGTGCCAGCAGCTTAGGTCAGGGCGATGGCTACACCTTC.

The CDR3 here is CASSSRPGQGNTGELFF. Written as DNA, the CDR3 is TGTGCCAGCAGCTCAAGACCGGGACAGGGCAACACCGGGGAGCTGTTTTTT. The V and J genes are TRBV9 and TRBJ2-2; 9 bases fit TRBD1. The V gene's germline CDR1 is SGDLS and CDR2 YYNGEE. After removal of 4 bases from V and 2 bases from J, the junction contained 9 bases not matched to a gene. This CDR3 has 17 residues.

The chain joins TRBV7-2 to TRBJ2-1, with D possibly matching TRBD1 (6 bases). Trimming stripped 5 bases from V and 5 bases from J, with 16 bases between. This CDR3 spans 15 amino acids. Germline V gene lookup returns CDR1 SGHTA and CDR2 FQGNSA. The CDR3 DNA reads as TGTGCCAGCAGCCCAAAAGACAGGCTGAACAATGAGCAGTTCTTC. Translation: CASSPKDRLNNEQFF.

The CDR3 bases are TGTGCCAGCAGCCAAAGGGGGAGCAATCAGCCCCAGCATTTT. Protein sequence: CASSQRGSNQPQHF. The V and J genes are TRBV7-6 and TRBJ1-5; D might be TRBD1 (6 bases). V was trimmed by 5 bases and J by 1 base, leaving 9 bases between them. The length of the CDR3 is 14 residues. In germline, CDR1 is SGHVS, CDR2 FNYEAQ.

This chain connects TRBV6-5 to TRBJ1-2; a possible D gene is TRBD1 (5 bases). Per germline, CDR1 MNHEY and CDR2 SVGAGI. The CDR3 consists of 16 residues. V gave up 0 bases and J gave up 4 bases, with 15 bases separating them. CDR3 loop: CASSYSISTDLYGYTF. The CDR3 nucleotides are TGTGCCAGCAGTTACTCCATTTCGACAGACCTCTATGGCTACACCTTC.

This clone was seen only a few times. The V and J genes are TRBV4-1 and TRBJ1-1; the D is unclear. Germline V gene data show CDR1 as MGHRA and CDR2 as YSYEKL. CDR3 length: 15 amino acids. Trimming took off 0 bases at V and 1 base at J, with 9 bases between the two ends. The CDR3 loop is CASSQDPYSNTEAFF. CDR3 sequence (DNA): TGCGCCAGCAGCCAAGACCCCTATTCGAACACTGAAGCTTTCTTT.

The rearrangement joins TRBV7-2 to TRBJ2-7; D call uncertain. V lost 1 base to trimming and J lost 2 bases, with 9 bases between them. CDR1 is SGHTA, CDR2 FQGNSA, per germline. The CDR3 contains 14 residues. CDR3 residues: CASSLGPGAYEQYF. The DNA for the CDR3 is TGTGCCAGCAGCTTAGGCCCAGGCGCCTACGAGCAGTACTTC.

The V and J genes are TRBV7-2 and TRBJ2-5, with D possibly TRBD2 on 5 matching bases. TRBJ2-7 matches the DNA end more closely, so the J call is doubtful. The CDR3 extends over 12 amino acids. Germline V CDR1 and CDR2: SGHTA, FQGNSA. The CDR3 reads CASSPDYYEQYF. The CDR3 coding sequence is TGTGCCAGCAGCCCCGACTACTACGAGCAGTACTTC.

This clone turned up a few times. CDR3 nucleotide sequence: TGCAGCTACCTATACAATGAGCAGTTCTTC. Translated, it gives CSYLYNEQFF. The V call is TRBV29-1, the J call TRBJ2-1; the D is unclear. The CDR3 has 10 residues. The V end lost 8 bases, the J end lost 4 bases, and 6 bases lay between the germline ends. Germline assignment: CDR1 SQVTM and CDR2 ANQGSEA.

The chain links TRBV5-4 to TRBJ2-3; TRBD2 is a possible D gene (6 bases). Per the germline V gene, CDR1 is SGHNT and CDR2 is YYREEE (reference sequence). Trimming pared 3 bases from V and 6 bases from J, leaving 14 bases between. CDR3 length: 14 residues. The CDR3 coding sequence is TGTGCCAGCAGCTCCACGGACGGAGGGGATACGCAGTATTTT. Its protein is CASSSTDGGDTQYF.